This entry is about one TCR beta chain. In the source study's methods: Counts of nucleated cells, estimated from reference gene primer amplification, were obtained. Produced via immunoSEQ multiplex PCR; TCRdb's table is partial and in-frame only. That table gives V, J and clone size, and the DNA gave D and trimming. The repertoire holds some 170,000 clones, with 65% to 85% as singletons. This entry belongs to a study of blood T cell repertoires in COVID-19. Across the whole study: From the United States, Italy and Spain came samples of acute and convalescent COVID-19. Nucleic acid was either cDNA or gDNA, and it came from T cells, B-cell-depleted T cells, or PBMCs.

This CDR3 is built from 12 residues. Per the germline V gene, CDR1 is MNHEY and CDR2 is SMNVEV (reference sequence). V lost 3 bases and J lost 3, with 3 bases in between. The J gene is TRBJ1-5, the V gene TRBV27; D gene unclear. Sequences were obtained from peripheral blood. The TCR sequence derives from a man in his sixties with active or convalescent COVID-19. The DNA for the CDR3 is TGTGCCAGCAGTTTTCACAATCAGCCCCAGCATTTT. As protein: CASSFHNQPQHF.